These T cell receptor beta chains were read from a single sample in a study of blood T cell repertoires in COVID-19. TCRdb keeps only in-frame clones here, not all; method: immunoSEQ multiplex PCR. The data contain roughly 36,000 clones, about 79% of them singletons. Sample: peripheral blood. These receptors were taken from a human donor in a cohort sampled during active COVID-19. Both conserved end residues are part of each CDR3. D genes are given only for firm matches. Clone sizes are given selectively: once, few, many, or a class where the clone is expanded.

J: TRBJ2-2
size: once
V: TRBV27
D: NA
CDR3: CASSLDPLRGGELFF
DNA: TGTGCCAGCAGTTTAGATCCCCTCCGGGGCGGGGAGCTGTTTTTT

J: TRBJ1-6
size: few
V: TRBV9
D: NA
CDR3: CASSLASGYNSPLHF
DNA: TGTGCCAGCAGCCTCGCATCAGGGTATAATTCACCCCTCCACTTT

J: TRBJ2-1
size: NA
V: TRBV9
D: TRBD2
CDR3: CASSVSGENNEQFF
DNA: TGTGCCAGCAGCGTTAGCGGGGAAAACAATGAGCAGTTCTTC

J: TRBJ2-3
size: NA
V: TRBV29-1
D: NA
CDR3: CSVGERNQYF
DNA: TGCAGCGTTGGGGAGAGAAATCAGTATTTT

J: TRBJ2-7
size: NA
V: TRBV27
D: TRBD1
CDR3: CASSPWDRGGEQYF
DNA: TGTGCCAGCAGTCCGTGGGACAGGGGAGGCGAGCAGTACTTC

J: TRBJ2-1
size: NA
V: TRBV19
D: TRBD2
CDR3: CASTPRVGTSGINEQFF
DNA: TGTGCCAGTACCCCCAGAGTGGGGACTAGCGGGATCAATGAGCAGTTCTTC

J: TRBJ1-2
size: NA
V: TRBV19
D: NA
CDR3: CASSTDTRNYGYTF
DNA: TGTGCCAGTAGTACGGACACAAGGAACTATGGCTACACCTTC

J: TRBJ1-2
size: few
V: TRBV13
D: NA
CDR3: CASSLKFSGGTGGYTF
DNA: TGTGCCAGCAGCTTAAAGTTTTCGGGGGGGACCGGAGGCTACACCTTC

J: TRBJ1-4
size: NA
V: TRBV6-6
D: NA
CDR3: CASTTQGGQGNEKLFF
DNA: TGTGCCAGCACCACCCAGGGAGGGCAGGGAAATGAAAAACTGTTTTTT

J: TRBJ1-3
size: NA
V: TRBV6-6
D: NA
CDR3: CASRGQGLSSGNTIYF
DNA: TGTGCCAGCAGGGGGCAAGGGCTCAGCTCTGGAAACACCATATATTTT